This T cell receptor (beta chain) was recorded in a study of blood T cell repertoires in COVID-19. Study-wide context: Spain, Italy and the United States supplied samples that represented acute and convalescent COVID-19. In each case, the material was cDNA or gDNA derived from T cells, B-cell-depleted T cells, or PBMCs.

Germline CDR1 is MDHEN and CDR2 is SYDVKM. Unmatched junction bases numbered 7, after V lost 7 bases and J lost 4 bases. This CDR3 spans 15 amino acids. This clone appeared a few times. The protocol was immunoSEQ multiplex PCR, while the TCRdb copy is restricted to in-frame clones and leaves out a portion. The data hold roughly 13,000 clones, with about 80% observed a single time. The receptor comes from a man in his forties or fifties with active or convalescent COVID-19. Sequences were obtained from peripheral blood. This chain uses TRBV28 with TRBJ1-5, with 10 bases aligning to TRBD1. CDR3 in amino acids: CASTPDRGRNQPQHF. The CDR3 nucleotides read TGTGCCAGCACACCTGACAGGGGGCGAAATCAGCCCCAGCATTTT. Together with reference TRBV28 and TRBJ1-5, the CDR3 gives the full variable domain: DVKVTQSSRYLVKRTGEKVFLECVQDMDHENMFWYRQDPGLGLRLIYFSYDVKMKEKGDIPEGYSVSREKKERFSLILESASTNQTSMYLCASTPDRGRNQPQHFGDGTRLSIL.